This TCR beta chain is from a study of T cells in Graves' hyperthyroidism and ophthalmopathy. This clonotype has a count of ten or more. RNA transcripts provided the source from which TCR beta CDR3 regions were amplified. TCR CDR3 underwent first-round RT-PCR with the HTBI primer set. MiXCR, applied by TCRdb to the multiplex PCR reads, yields one record per CDR3 protein. Among about 350,000 distinct CDR3 sequences, around 18% were seen once, and the ten largest hold roughly a sixth. A patient was excluded if there was uncontrolled infection, other autoimmune disease, pregnancy or lactation. Each diagnosis drew on symptoms, thyroxine, TRAb, thyroid ultrasound and orbital computed tomography findings. The sequenced sample was blood. The clonotype was recovered from a woman aged 40 to 55 with Graves' ophthalmopathy.

In DNA, the CDR3 is TGTGCCAGCAGTTCGGGGGGGCGCGAAGCTTTCTTT. It specifies CASSSGGREAFF. This chain joins TRBV6-2 or TRBV6-3 and TRBJ1-1, with D perhaps matching TRBD1 (6 bases). Germline-derived CDR1 and CDR2 are MNHEY and SVGEGT. V gave up 4 bases and J gave up 8 bases, with 11 bases separating them. The length of the CDR3 is 12 residues.